One and the same sample provided the 32 T cell receptor beta chains below, sequenced in a study of control samples from healthy donors and cancer patients. Some clones are missing from TCRdb's copy, which holds only in-frame ones; the method was immunoSEQ multiplex PCR. The repertoire holds 100,000 or so clones, with 83% as singletons. The sequenced sample consisted of blood. All receptors come from a woman aged 50 to 60 in good health.

J is TRBJ2-1 and V is TRBV20-1, with 10 bases matching TRBD2. Trimming took 5 bases from V and 14 from J; bases not matched to a gene: 6. The CDR3 spans 11 residues. CDR1 and CDR2 (germline): DFQATT, SNEGSKA (reference sequence). CDR3 amino acids: CSASKREGEFF. The CDR3 DNA reads TGCAGTGCTTCTAAGCGGGAGGGGGAGTTCTTC.

The CDR3 region is CASSPTSGGARNEQFF. The CDR3, as DNA: TGTGCCAGCAGCCCTACCAGCGGGGGGGCTAGAAATGAGCAGTTCTTC. This chain connects TRBV9 to TRBJ2-1; 10 nucleotides align to TRBD2. The CDR3 runs 16 residues. Per the germline V gene, CDR1 is SGDLS and CDR2 is YYNGEE. The junction had 11 bases not matched to a gene; V was cut back by 4 bases and J by 7 bases.

The J gene is TRBJ1-2, the V gene TRBV29-1; D is perhaps TRBD1 (5 bases). V was shortened by 0 bases and J by 2 bases, with 7 bases between the two germline ends. The CDR3 runs 13 residues. CDR1 is SQVTM, CDR2 ANQGSEA, per germline. The CDR3 spells CSVEEAGNYGYTF. DNA for the CDR3: TGCAGCGTTGAAGAGGCAGGGAACTATGGCTACACCTTC.

The rearrangement joins TRBV6-5 to TRBJ1-1; D gene uncertain. CDR3 length: 11 residues. The germline CDR1 and CDR2 sequences are MNHEY and SVGAGI. Trimming left V 9 bases short and J 2 bases short, with 7 bases between. DNA of the CDR3: TGTGCCAGTCGACGAAACACTGAAGCTTTCTTT. This translates into CASRRNTEAFF.

The chain carries TRBV6-5 and TRBJ1-2, with D possibly being TRBD1 (5 bases). Germline-derived CDR1 and CDR2 are MNHEY and SVGAGI. The CDR3 is made up of 13 amino acids. V was trimmed by 3 bases and J by 7 bases, leaving 12 bases between them. CDR3 in amino acids: CASSYGRDAGYTF. CDR3 DNA: TGTGCCAGCAGTTATGGCAGGGATGCTGGCTACACCTTC.

CDR3 coding DNA: TGTGCCAGCAGCGTAGCTACCTCGGCTAGCGGTAGCACAGATACGCAGTATTTT. It specifies CASSVATSASGSTDTQYF. The V call is TRBV9, the J call TRBJ2-3; TRBD2 matches 7 bases. J gave up 0 bases and V 0 bases, and 10 bases lay outside the gene matches. This CDR3 is 18 amino acids long. Germline V gene lookup returns CDR1 SGDLS and CDR2 YYNGEE. The full variable domain, completed using reference TRBV9 and TRBJ2-3, is DSGVTQTPKHLITATGQRVTLRCSPRSGDLSVYWYQQSLDQGLQFLIQYYNGEERAKGNILERFSAQQFPDLHSELNLSSLELGDSALYFCASSVATSASGSTDTQYFGPGTRLTVL.

J is TRBJ2-4 and V is TRBV28; D may be TRBD2 (5 bases). V dropped 2 bases and J dropped 2 bases, with 7 bases sitting between them. CDR1 and CDR2 from the germline V gene are MDHEN and SYDVKM. The CDR3 runs to 14 residues. The CDR3 DNA reads as TGTGCCAGCAGTTTAAGAGGGCCCAAAAACATTCAGTACTTC. This encodes CASSLRGPKNIQYF.

CDR3 sequence (DNA): TGTGCCATCAGTGCACTAGCGGGGGGGCCCAATGAGCAGTTCTTC. Its protein is CAISALAGGPNEQFF. The chain links TRBV10-3 to TRBJ2-1, with 13 bases that match TRBD2. The CDR3 is made up of 15 amino acids. The V gene end was trimmed by 4 bases and the J gene end by 6 bases; junction bases not matched to a gene: 3. In germline, CDR1 is ENHRY, CDR2 SYGVKD.

V gene TRBV28 combines with J gene TRBJ1-1; D gene uncertain. From germline, CDR1 is MDHEN and CDR2 SYDVKM. The CDR3 runs 13 residues. V was trimmed by 6 bases and J by 2 bases, leaving 10 bases between them. CDR3 region: CASSPGRNTEAFF. The CDR3 nucleotides are TGTGCCAGCAGCCCAGGTAGAAACACTGAAGCTTTCTTT.

This chain connects TRBV19 to TRBJ1-5, with D perhaps matching TRBD1 (5 bases). Trimming took off 8 bases at V and 4 bases at J, with 12 bases between the two ends. The CDR3 length is 13 residues. The germline V gene encodes CDR1 LNHDA and CDR2 SQIVND (reference sequence). CDR3: CASRGLGNQPQHF. The DNA for the CDR3 is TGTGCCAGTCGGGGACTCGGGAATCAGCCCCAGCATTTT.

V gene TRBV5-5 combines with J gene TRBJ2-7, with D possibly called TRBD1 or TRBD2 (5 bases each). Germline CDR1 reads SGHKS; CDR2 reads YYEKEE (reference sequence). The V end lost 0 bases, the J end lost 3 bases, and 13 bases lay between the germline ends. This CDR3 contains 15 residues. CDR3 coding DNA: TGTGCCAGCAGCTTGGTGGGGGACCCAAACTACGAGCAGTACTTC. This encodes CASSLVGDPNYEQYF.

The J gene is TRBJ1-1, the V gene TRBV13; 8 nucleotides line up with TRBD1. Losses at the gene ends were 4 bases for V and 0 bases for J; bases not matched to a gene: 1. The CDR3 spans 14 residues. Looked up from germline, CDR1 is PRHDT and CDR2 is FYEKMQ (reference sequence). CDR3 in amino acids: CASSSGQVNTEAFF. The CDR3 DNA sequence: TGTGCCAGCAGCTCGGGACAGGTGAACACTGAAGCTTTCTTT.

The chain links TRBV4-3 to TRBJ2-1, with D possibly TRBD1 on 5 matching bases. Germline-derived CDR1 and CDR2 are LGHNA and YSLEER. Trimming took 0 bases from V and 4 from J, leaving 7 bases between them. The CDR3 length is 14 residues. The CDR3 bases are TGCGCCAGCAGCCAAGATAGGGGATACAATGAGCAGTTCTTC. It yields the protein CASSQDRGYNEQFF.

The V call is TRBV19, the J call TRBJ1-5; weak D call: TRBD1 (6 bases). Between the trimmed V and J ends, which lost 2 bases and 0 bases, there was a span of 8 bases. The CDR3 has 15 residues. Germline loops: CDR1 LNHDA, CDR2 SQIVND (reference sequence). CDR3 region: CASSIMDSSNQPQHF. DNA for the CDR3: TGTGCCAGTAGTATAATGGACAGTAGCAATCAGCCCCAGCATTTT.

About this clone itself: Additional DNA sequences in this sample encode the identical CDR3. The rearrangement joins TRBV11-2 to TRBJ2-7; 12 bases are a match to TRBD2. V lost 2 bases, J lost 7 bases, and 9 bases stayed unmatched. In germline, CDR1 is SGHAT, CDR2 FQNNGV. CDR3 length equals 16 residues. The chain's CDR3 is CASSLRTSGGRGEQYF. The CDR3 nucleotides are TGTGCCAGCAGCTTAAGAACTAGCGGGGGGCGGGGTGAGCAGTACTTC.

The chain uses TRBV7-9 and TRBJ1-1; TRBD1 matches at 7 bases. Germline CDR1 reads SEHNR; CDR2 reads FQNEAQ (reference sequence). The trim removed 4 bases at V and 7 bases at J, leaving 6 bases unmatched. This CDR3 region has 13 residues. The CDR3 loop is CASSSNWDSEAFF. DNA for the CDR3: TGTGCCAGCAGCTCTAATTGGGACAGTGAAGCTTTCTTT. The full variable domain, rest sourced from reference TRBV7-9 and TRBJ1-1, is DTGVSQNPRHKITKRGQNVTFRCDPISEHNRLYWYRQTLGQGPEFLTYFQNEAQLEKSRLLSDRFSAERPKGSFSTLEIQRTEQGDSAMYLCASSSNWDSEAFFGQGTRLTVV.

V gene TRBV28 combines with J gene TRBJ1-1; 9 positions agree with TRBD1. The CDR3 covers 13 residues. CDR1 is MDHEN, CDR2 SYDVKM, per germline. Germline trimming cut 8 bases from V and 3 bases from J; bases unmatched to any gene: 4. CDR3 loop: CASRTGGDTEAFF. In nucleotides, the CDR3 is TGTGCCAGCCGAACAGGGGGCGACACTGAAGCTTTCTTT.

With regard to this clone: Other nucleotide sequences in the sample specify the same CDR3. The chain joins TRBV6-5 to TRBJ1-2; 8 nucleotides agree with TRBD1. This CDR3 region has 14 residues. The V gene's germline CDR1 is MNHEY and CDR2 SVGAGI. Unmatched junction bases numbered 10, after V lost 6 bases and J lost 7 bases. CDR3 amino acids: CASSLDRVVRGYTF. The CDR3 DNA reads as TGTGCCAGCAGCCTGGACAGGGTGGTACGTGGCTACACCTTC.

This chain connects TRBV6-5 to TRBJ1-6; 9 bases are a match to TRBD1. CDR1 and CDR2 (germline): MNHEY, SVGAGI. The CDR3 extends over 15 amino acids. V was pared by 0 bases and J by 7 bases, with 1 base of the junction left unmatched. Written as DNA, the CDR3 is TGTGCCAGCAGTTACTCTACAGGGGGCAATTCACCCCTCCACTTT. Its protein product is CASSYSTGGNSPLHF.

This chain joins TRBV19 and TRBJ2-7; weak D call: TRBD2 (7 bases). The ends were cut back, 7 bases at V and 7 bases at J, with 14 bases in the middle. Germline V gene sequence: CDR1 LNHDA, CDR2 SQIVND (reference sequence). The CDR3 is made up of 12 amino acids. CDR3 loop: CASKGGVEEQYF. The CDR3 DNA follows: TGTGCCAGTAAGGGGGGGGTCGAAGAGCAGTACTTC. Full variable domain (remainder filled in from reference TRBV19 and TRBJ2-7): DGGITQSPKYLFRKEGQNVTLSCEQNLNHDAMYWYRQDPGQGLRLIYYSQIVNDFQKGDIAEGYSVSREKKESFPLTVTSAQKNPTAFYLCASKGGVEEQYFGPGTRLTVT.

Only a few counts were recorded for this clone. The gene calls are TRBV5-4 and TRBJ1-1; TRBD1 is a possible D gene (6 bases). CDR1 and CDR2 (germline): SGHNT, YYREEE (reference sequence). The V end was cut by 0 bases, the J end by 4 bases, with 13 bases between. CDR3 size: 15 residues. CDR3 DNA sequence: TGTGCCAGCAGCTTGGACAGGGTTGTGAGCACTGAAGCTTTCTTT. This encodes CASSLDRVVSTEAFF.

This clone was observed a handful of times. V is TRBV4-1 and J is TRBJ2-2; 7 bases are shared with TRBD1. The CDR3 consists of 15 residues. The germline gives CDR1 MGHRA, CDR2 YSYEKL. V shed 4 bases and J 3 bases; nucleotides not matched to a gene: 5. The CDR3 DNA sequence: TGCGCCAGCAGCCTTGGGACAGCCTACACCGGGGAGCTGTTTTTT. It specifies CASSLGTAYTGELFF.

This sequence joins TRBV19 and TRBJ1-2; D call uncertain. Germline CDR1 is LNHDA and CDR2 is SQIVND (reference sequence). Trimming left V 5 bases short and J 3 bases short, with 4 bases between. This CDR3 is built from 11 residues. The chain's CDR3 is CASSQYYGYTF. Here the CDR3 DNA reads TGTGCCAGTAGTCAATACTATGGCTACACCTTC.

V and J are TRBV3-1 (or the pseudogene TRBV3-2) and TRBJ1-4; tentatively, D is TRBD1 (6 bases). The CDR3 has 17 amino acids. In germline, CDR1 is LGHDT, CDR2 YNNKEL (reference sequence). Between the trimmed V and J ends, which lost 0 bases and 3 bases, there was a span of 14 bases. As DNA, the CDR3 is TGTGCCAGCAGCCAAGATCTTGTGGGGGCAGCTAATGAAAAACTGTTTTTT. Amino acid sequence: CASSQDLVGAANEKLFF.

This clone has just a few counts. This rearrangement joins TRBV5-1 to TRBJ1-1, with D possibly matching TRBD1 (5 bases). Per germline, CDR1 SGHRS and CDR2 YFSETQ. This CDR3 region has 14 residues. Trimming removed 4 bases from V and 1 base from J, with 11 bases in between. This CDR3 reads CASSPGGGNTEAFF. The CDR3 nucleotides are TGCGCCAGCAGCCCCGGGGGGGGGAACACTGAAGCTTTCTTT.

The V and J genes are TRBV15 and TRBJ1-5; D unclear. The CDR3 has 13 amino acids. Per the germline V gene, CDR1 is LNHNV and CDR2 is YYDKDF (reference sequence). V dropped 0 bases and J dropped 5 bases, with 5 bases sitting between them. The CDR3 DNA follows: TGTGCCACCAGCAGAGATCATTATCAGCCCCAGCATTTT. Protein sequence: CATSRDHYQPQHF.

The chain has TRBV2 and TRBJ1-5; possibly TRBD1 for D (5 bases). The V gene lost 5 bases and the J gene lost 3 bases, with 8 bases spanning the gap. Looked up from germline, CDR1 is SNHLY and CDR2 is FYNNEI. The CDR3 is made up of 13 amino acids. The chain's CDR3 is CASSTDTNQPQHF. CDR3 nucleotide sequence: TGTGCCAGCAGTACGGACACCAATCAGCCCCAGCATTTT.

This clone was detected a few times. This chain joins TRBV5-1 and TRBJ2-5; 7 bases are shared with TRBD1. Germline V CDR1 and CDR2: SGHRS, YFSETQ. V was clipped by 4 bases and J by 7 bases; unmatched bases: 16. This CDR3 is 16 amino acids long. This CDR3 reads CASSAEGASQRTTQYF. The CDR3 DNA reads TGCGCCAGCAGCGCCGAGGGGGCGAGTCAACGAACGACCCAGTACTTC. Supplemented by reference TRBV5-1 and TRBJ2-5, the full variable domain reads KAGVTQTPRYLIKTRGQQVTLSCSPISGHRSVSWYQQTPGQGLQFLFEYFSETQRNKGNFPGRFSGRQFSNSRSEMNVSTLELGDSALYLCASSAEGASQRTTQYFGPGTRLLVL.

This chain links TRBV11-3 with TRBJ2-1; D is unclear. Per germline, CDR1 SGHNT and CDR2 YENEEA. V gave up 4 bases and J gave up 0 bases, with 7 bases separating them. This CDR3 region has 14 residues. In DNA, the CDR3 is TGTGCCAGCAGCTCGACGGTCTCCTACAATGAGCAGTTCTTC. Residues: CASSSTVSYNEQFF.

The chain uses TRBV21-1 and TRBJ1-5. TRBV21-1 represents a pseudogene. CDR3 length equals 16 residues. In DNA, the CDR3 is TGTGCCAGCAGCAGGTTCTACCGGCCAGATAATCAGCCCCAGCATTTT. Translation: CASSRFYRPDNQPQHF.

This chain connects TRBV18 to TRBJ1-3; weak D call: TRBD1 (5 bases). Germline assignment: CDR1 KGHSH and CDR2 LQKENI. V lost 2 bases and J 0 bases, leaving 8 bases between the germline ends. The CDR3 contains 15 residues. CDR3 nucleotide sequence: TGTGCCAGCTCACCAGTGCAGGGCTCTGGAAACACCATATATTTT. Its protein is CASSPVQGSGNTIYF.

The V call is TRBV7-6, the J call TRBJ1-3; no definite D call. Germline CDR1 SGHVS, CDR2 FNYEAQ. This CDR3 comprises 12 residues. Trimming cost V 5 bases and J 4 bases, with 6 bases left between them. CDR3 residues: CASSPVGNTIYF. CDR3 DNA: TGTGCCAGCAGCCCTGTCGGAAACACCATATATTTT.